Presented here are 30 T cell receptor beta chains from one specimen sequenced in a study of blood T cells in healthy people across ages. The authors ran a second PCR of roughly 7 to 11 cycles using a sample-barcoded 5' primer and a J-beta primer mix. TCRdb reprocessed the 5' RACE reads with MiXCR, giving one entry per CDR3 protein. The sample records around 870,000 distinct CDR3 sequences, about 28% being singletons. Sample: blood. The receptors stem from a woman older than 75 in good health.

In its sample, this clonotype was seen many times. The gene calls are TRBV6-2 or TRBV6-3 and TRBJ1-2, with 10 bases identical to TRBD1. This CDR3 is 14 amino acids long. V dropped 7 bases and J dropped 7; count of bases not matched to a gene: 9. Germline CDR1 is MNHEY and CDR2 is SVGEGT. In DNA, the CDR3 is TGTGCCAGCACCCACCCGGACAGGGGGATTGGCTACACCTTC. Translated: CASTHPDRGIGYTF.

The rearrangement links TRBV30 to TRBJ1-4, with 7 bases matching TRBD1. Germline V gene data show CDR1 as GTSNPN and CDR2 as SVGIG (reference sequence). The J segment lost 2 bases and the V segment lost 2 bases, leaving 5 bases of the junction unmatched. The CDR3 has 15 residues. The CDR3 DNA reads TGTGCCTGGAGTTCGACAGGGCTCACTAATGAAAAACTGTTTTTT. Translating it yields CAWSSTGLTNEKLFF.

This clonotype has a count of ten or more. This rearrangement joins TRBV25-1 to TRBJ2-6, with TRBD1 matching 7 bases. Germline CDR1 MGHDK, CDR2 SYGVNS. This CDR3 comprises 17 residues. The J segment lost 3 bases and the V segment lost 5 bases, leaving 10 bases of the junction unmatched. The CDR3 region has the DNA TGTGCCAGCAGTCCGGCACAGGGGATGGGTGGGGCCAACGTCCTGACTTTC. This sequence encodes CASSPAQGMGGANVLTF.

The V and J genes are TRBV6-2 or TRBV6-3 and TRBJ2-1; 8 bases agree with TRBD1. The ends lost 0 bases at V and 4 bases at J; junction bases unmatched: 11. CDR3 size: 18 residues. Germline V gene lookup returns CDR1 MNHEY and CDR2 SVGEGT. The chain's CDR3 is CASSYSKTGGPLYNEQFF. DNA for the CDR3: TGTGCCAGCAGTTACTCAAAAACAGGGGGTCCACTATACAATGAGCAGTTCTTC.

This clonotype was detected only a few times. This rearrangement joins TRBV6-2 or TRBV6-3 to TRBJ1-5, with unresolved D. Germline assignment: CDR1 MNHEY and CDR2 SVGEGT. The V end was cut by 6 bases, the J end by 6 bases, with 9 bases between. CDR3 length: 12 amino acids. The CDR3 coding sequence is TGTGCCAGCAGGTCCTTCGGTCAGCCCCAGCATTTT. Its translation is CASRSFGQPQHF.

The rearrangement links TRBV7-2 to TRBJ1-2, with unresolved D. The V and J ends lost 11 bases and 0 bases respectively, with 19 bases between them. The CDR3 loop spans 15 amino acids. The V gene's germline CDR1 is SGHTA and CDR2 FQGNSA. CDR3 nucleotide sequence: TGTGCCGGTAGCTCCGGAGGACCTACTAACTATGGCTACACCTTC. Its translation: CAGSSGGPTNYGYTF.

The J gene is TRBJ2-1, the V gene TRBV6-6; the match to TRBD2 covers 13 bases. The germline gives CDR1 MNHNY, CDR2 SVGAGI (reference sequence). V lost 5 bases and J lost 5; bases outside the gene matches: 9. The CDR3 spans 17 residues. The CDR3 is CASSRGPGTSGNNEQFF. The CDR3 DNA follows: TGTGCCAGCAGTCGGGGTCCTGGGACTAGCGGGAACAATGAGCAGTTCTTC.

The V and J genes are TRBV11-2 and TRBJ1-1; D is possibly TRBD1 (5 bases). V lost 2 bases to trimming and J lost 1 base, with 14 bases between them. CDR1 is SGHAT and CDR2 is FQNNGV in the germline V gene. The CDR3 loop spans 16 amino acids. Here the CDR3 reads CASSLQPPRANTEAFF. Here the CDR3 DNA reads TGTGCCAGCAGCTTACAGCCCCCCAGGGCGAACACTGAAGCTTTCTTT.

This clonotype was counted a few times. V usage is TRBV28 and J usage is TRBJ2-5; D possibly corresponds to TRBD1 (5 bases). V shed 5 bases and J shed 4 bases, with 14 bases lying between them. Germline V CDR1 and CDR2: MDHEN, SYDVKM. The CDR3 runs 14 residues. The CDR3 spells CASSTGISLETQYF. Here the CDR3 DNA reads TGTGCCAGCAGTACAGGAATTTCGTTAGAGACCCAGTACTTC.

This clonotype came up many times. The junction and the germline gene differ at one end; a read error may be behind it. The J gene is TRBJ2-7, the V gene TRBV7-2, with 8 bases aligning to TRBD1. The CDR3 covers 15 residues. Germline CDR1 is SGHTA and CDR2 is FQGNSA. CDR3 coding DNA: TGCGCCAGCAGCTTGGTTGGGACAGGATCCTACGAGCAGTACTTC. It specifies CASSLVGTGSYEQYF.

This clonotype was counted many times. The chain couples TRBV15 to TRBJ2-5; D is undetermined. Germline V gene sequence: CDR1 LNHNV, CDR2 YYDKDF (reference sequence). V gave up 3 bases and J gave up 5 bases, with 4 bases separating them. This CDR3 is 11 amino acids long. Written as DNA, the CDR3 is TGTGCCACCAGCAGTTACGAGACCCAGTACTTC. Amino acids: CATSSYETQYF.

This clonotype was seen a handful of times. The chain has TRBV7-9 and TRBJ1-4, with a tentative D call TRBD1 (6 bases). V dropped 2 bases and J dropped 7 bases, with 11 bases sitting between them. Per germline, CDR1 SEHNR and CDR2 FQNEAQ (reference sequence). This CDR3 comprises 14 residues. The CDR3 protein is CASSLPGVREKLFF. The CDR3 DNA follows: TGTGCCAGCAGCTTACCAGGGGTGCGTGAAAAACTGTTTTTT. Filled out from reference TRBV7-9 and TRBJ1-4, the complete variable domain reads DTGVSQNPRHKITKRGQNVTFRCDPISEHNRLYWYRQTLGQGPEFLTYFQNEAQLEKSRLLSDRFSAERPKGSFSTLEIQRTEQGDSAMYLCASSLPGVREKLFFGSGTQLSVL.

The chain employs TRBV6-1 and TRBJ2-3; 7 positions match TRBD1. The CDR3 consists of 14 residues. V lost 6 bases and J lost 4; bases outside the gene matches: 7. Germline-derived CDR1 and CDR2 are MNHNS and SASEGT. CDR3 nucleotide sequence: TGTGCCAGCAGGAAGGGGACAGAGGCAGATACGCAGTATTTT. This sequence encodes CASRKGTEADTQYF.

This clonotype occurred many times. The chain links TRBV28 to TRBJ2-1, with a weak D call TRBD1 (6 bases). The germline CDR1 and CDR2 sequences are MDHEN and SYDVKM. Deletions cut 11 bases from V and 6 bases from J, with 20 bases between. The CDR3 is 14 amino acids. CDR3 residues: CAAQGQRIGNEQFF. CDR3 DNA sequence: TGTGCCGCACAGGGTCAGCGTATTGGCAATGAGCAGTTCTTC.

The chain carries TRBV9 and TRBJ2-1, with TRBD2 matching 7 bases. Germline lookup yields CDR1 SGDLS and CDR2 YYNGEE. J lost 2 bases, V lost 0 bases, and 5 bases had no gene match. CDR3 length: 16 amino acids. Written as DNA, the CDR3 is TGTGCCAGCAGCGTAGGGGGAGGGAATACCTACAATGAGCAGTTCTTC. Its translation is CASSVGGGNTYNEQFF.

The sample holds many counts of this clonotype. The V and J genes are TRBV5-1 and TRBJ2-5, with TRBD1 matching over 8 bases. Germline assignment: CDR1 SGHRS and CDR2 YFSETQ. The V and J ends lost 4 bases and 1 base, in that order; junction bases with no gene match: 9. The CDR3 is 16 amino acids. CDR3 residues: CASSTGQGRGQETQYF. CDR3 nucleotides: TGCGCCAGCAGCACCGGACAGGGAAGGGGCCAAGAGACCCAGTACTTC.

The table lists this clonotype with many counts. The rearrangement uses TRBV11-2 and TRBJ1-2; 7 positions agree with TRBD1. Trimming cost V 6 bases and J 5 bases; bases outside gene matches: 6. Germline CDR1 is SGHAT and CDR2 is FQNNGV. The CDR3 sequence is 13 residues long. The CDR3 DNA follows: TGTGCCAGCAGATCCGGGACAGATTATGGCTACACCTTC. Its protein product is CASRSGTDYGYTF.

The sample holds many counts of this clonotype. V gene TRBV6-2 or TRBV6-3 combines with J gene TRBJ1-6; D is undetermined. Germline CDR1 reads MNHEY; CDR2 reads SVGEGT. Trimming removed 5 bases from V and 7 bases from J, with 18 bases in between. This CDR3 is built from 16 residues. The CDR3 nucleotides read TGTGCCAGCAGTAATAACCTCGGAACAGTAAATTCACCCCTCCACTTT. Residues: CASSNNLGTVNSPLHF.

A few counts support this clonotype. Just one base apart from a much larger clone, this may be a read error. The rearrangement joins TRBV12-3 or TRBV12-4 to TRBJ1-2; 8 bases map to TRBD1. This CDR3 region has 13 residues. The CDR3 nucleotides read TGTGCCAGCAGTTCGGACAGGGACTATGACTACACCTTC. Amino acids: CASSSDRDYDYTF.

This clonotype came up many times. The chain combines TRBV7-2 with TRBJ2-4; 12 positions match TRBD2. V lost 2 bases and J lost 6; bases outside the gene matches: 14. In germline, CDR1 is SGHTA, CDR2 FQGNSA. The CDR3 has 19 residues. The CDR3 loop is CASSLRGWLAGGRGNIQYF. The DNA of the CDR3 is TGTGCCAGCAGCTTAAGAGGTTGGCTAGCGGGGGGGCGTGGAAACATTCAGTACTTC. Looking up the rest from reference TRBV7-2 and TRBJ2-4 gives the full variable domain: GAGVSQSPSNKVTEKGKDVELRCDPISGHTALYWYRQSLGQGLEFLIYFQGNSAPDKSGLPSDRFSAERTGGSVSTLTIQRTQQEDSAVYLCASSLRGWLAGGRGNIQYFGAGTRLSVL.

This clonotype has a handful of counts. This CDR3 reads CASSLGLGQGLGVQYF. The CDR3 DNA sequence: TGTGCCAGCAGCTTAGGGTTAGGACAGGGACTCGGAGTTCAGTACTTC. This chain links TRBV7-9 with TRBJ2-4; 8 bases agree with TRBD1. The germline V gene encodes CDR1 SEHNR and CDR2 FQNEAQ (reference sequence). The CDR3 is made up of 16 amino acids. V shed 1 base and J 11 bases; nucleotides not matched to a gene: 13.

This rearrangement joins TRBV20-1 to TRBJ1-1, with 8 nucleotides matching TRBD1. Germline CDR1 DFQATT, CDR2 SNEGSKA (reference sequence). J gave up 11 bases and V 6 bases, and 8 bases lay outside the gene matches. This CDR3 is built from 11 residues. Written as DNA, the CDR3 is TGCAGTGCAGGGACAGGTCGGGGGGCTTTCTTT. Protein sequence: CSAGTGRGAFF.

Only a few counts were recorded for this clonotype. The chain couples TRBV20-1 to TRBJ1-2, with 7 bases that match TRBD1. This CDR3 is 15 amino acids long. The V segment lost 6 bases and the J segment 1 base; nucleotides outside the gene matches: 11. In germline, CDR1 is DFQATT, CDR2 SNEGSKA (reference sequence). DNA for the CDR3: TGCAGTGCCCAAGACAGGGTCGGAGTTAACTATGGCTACACCTTC. Protein product: CSAQDRVGVNYGYTF.

This clonotype has more than one count but fewer than ten. The rearrangement links TRBV5-1 to TRBJ1-1; 11 positions agree with TRBD1. Germline CDR1 and CDR2: SGHRS and YFSETQ. Trimming took 2 bases from V and 4 from J; bases not matched to a gene: 7. The CDR3 is 16 amino acids. For the CDR3, the DNA is TGCGCCAGCAGCTTAGCCACCGGGACAGGGGGCACTGAAGCTTTCTTT. It specifies CASSLATGTGGTEAFF.

CDR3 coding DNA: TGTGCCAGCAGCCCGGGTTCGGTTTCACCCCTCCACTTT. Amino acids: CASSPGSVSPLHF. V gene TRBV7-2 combines with J gene TRBJ1-6, with no clear D. The CDR3 is made up of 13 amino acids. V was pared by 5 bases and J by 9 bases, with 11 bases between. Germline lookup yields CDR1 SGHTA and CDR2 FQGNSA.

The chain is built from TRBV27 and TRBJ1-5, with 7 bases identical to TRBD1. The CDR3 is made up of 13 amino acids. The V and J ends lost 2 bases and 9 bases, in that order; junction bases with no gene match: 4. Germline V gene data show CDR1 as MNHEY and CDR2 as SMNVEV (reference sequence). CDR3 in amino acids: CASSLEGQLPQHF. Here the CDR3 DNA reads TGTGCCAGCAGTTTAGAGGGACAGTTGCCCCAGCATTTT.

This clonotype was counted a few times. The rearrangement uses TRBV12-3 or TRBV12-4 and TRBJ2-5, with D tentatively TRBD2 (6 bases). Trimming removed 5 bases from V and 0 bases from J, with 16 bases in between. The CDR3 totals 16 residues. CDR3 bases: TGTGCCAGCAGTCCCGGAAGGCGGGAAGACCAAGAGACCCAGTACTTC. Translated: CASSPGRREDQETQYF.

About this clonotype itself: This sequence may be a read error, since a much larger clone differs from it by one base. V is TRBV7-2 and J is TRBJ2-4, with unresolved D. The ends were cut back, 1 base at V and 15 bases at J, with 16 bases in the middle. This CDR3 is 13 amino acids long. Germline V gene sequence: CDR1 SGHTA, CDR2 FQGNSA. CDR3 bases: TGTGCCAGCAGCTTAGAAGACGGCTACGAGCGGTACTTC. It encodes CASSLEDGYERYF.

The chain joins TRBV7-2 to TRBJ1-5, with D perhaps matching TRBD1 (5 bases). CDR1 is SGHTA and CDR2 is FQGNSA in the germline V gene. The germline V and J ends were trimmed by 1 base and 6 bases, with 22 bases remaining between them. The CDR3 loop spans 18 amino acids. The CDR3 protein is CASSLVGGRTRTPQPQHF. CDR3 bases: TGTGCCAGCAGCTTAGTAGGTGGGCGGACAAGAACTCCTCAGCCCCAGCATTTT.

This clonotype was counted only a few times. V usage is TRBV20-1 and J usage is TRBJ1-1, with D possibly matching TRBD1 (5 bases). This CDR3 region has 12 residues. V shed 5 bases and J shed 4 bases, with 11 bases lying between them. The germline V gene encodes CDR1 DFQATT and CDR2 SNEGSKA (reference sequence). CDR3 bases: TGCAGTGCTTTTACGGGGGGCACTGAAGCTTTCTTT. Its translation: CSAFTGGTEAFF.